The 24 T cell receptor beta chains in this list originate from one sample, sequenced in a study of human T cells and chemical hapten exposure. TCRdb called the RACE reads again in MiXCR, with one record for every CDR3 protein. This sample has over 300,000 distinct CDR3 sequences; 4.5% to 5.5% occur once, and the top ten carry 2.6%. The sample's time point: pre-sensitization, week 0. Treatment of the sample: therapeutic diphenylcyclopropenone sensitization with weekly scalp DPC. The source was whole blood, collected in connection with sensitization to the hapten diphenylcyclopropenone (DPC). These receptors originate from a woman aged 45-60 years with alopecia areata. Some clones in this sample may be carry-over from other donors' samples.

V and J are TRBV6-1 and TRBJ2-6; 12 bases line up with TRBD2. The V gene's germline CDR1 is MNHNS and CDR2 SASEGT. V was pared by 8 bases and J by 0 bases, with 14 bases of the junction left unmatched. The CDR3 consists of 20 residues. The CDR3 coding sequence is TGTGCCAGCCTCGAGGCGACTAGCGGGGGCCTAAGCTCTGGGGCCAACGTCCTGACTTTC. Amino acids: CASLEATSGGLSSGANVLTF.

This clonotype was found many times. The chain recombines TRBV12-3 or TRBV12-4 with TRBJ1-2; 9 bases agree with TRBD1. The CDR3 contains 15 residues. Trimming removed 0 bases from V and 7 bases from J; junction bases left unmatched: 6. The CDR3 protein is CASSLAGTGYSGYTF. CDR3 sequence (DNA): TGTGCCAGCAGTTTAGCGGGGACAGGGTACTCTGGCTACACCTTC.

The rearrangement links TRBV20-1 to TRBJ2-1; D is undetermined. The ends were cut back, 5 bases at V and 6 bases at J, with 14 bases in the middle. This CDR3 spans 13 amino acids. Germline V lookup: CDR1 DFQATT, CDR2 SNEGSKA (reference sequence). The CDR3: CSAPLYLGNEQFF. CDR3 DNA: TGCAGTGCTCCCCTGTATCTGGGCAATGAGCAGTTCTTC.

The chain employs TRBV20-1 and TRBJ1-2; 7 bases agree with TRBD1. Germline CDR1 reads DFQATT; CDR2 reads SNEGSKA (reference sequence). CDR3 size: 16 residues. V trimming: 3 bases; J trimming: 6 bases; junction bases outside the gene matches: 16. The CDR3 nucleotides are TGCAGTGCTAGTAAGGATGACCAGGGGGGCTCCCATGGCTACACCTTC. This translates into CSASKDDQGGSHGYTF.

The table lists this clonotype with many counts. CDR3 protein: CASSQAGNGRSTDTQYF. DNA of the CDR3: TGCGCCAGCAGCCAAGCAGGGAACGGTAGAAGCACAGATACGCAGTATTTT. The chain is built from TRBV4-1 and TRBJ2-3; TRBD1 is a possible D gene (5 bases). V gave up 1 base and J gave up 0 bases, with 14 bases separating them. The CDR3 spans 17 residues. The V gene's germline CDR1 is MGHRA and CDR2 YSYEKL.

The chain carries TRBV6-5 and TRBJ2-2; tentatively, D is TRBD1 or TRBD2 (6 bases each). The V end was cut by 5 bases, the J end by 5 bases, with 15 bases between. Germline loops: CDR1 MNHEY, CDR2 SVGAGI. The CDR3 totals 15 residues. This CDR3 reads CASSSTGRQTGELFF. CDR3 bases: TGTGCCAGCAGTAGTACAGGGAGGCAAACCGGGGAGCTGTTTTTT.

In this sample, this clonotype turned up a few times. The chain couples TRBV12-3 or TRBV12-4 to TRBJ1-4; D is ambiguous. V was trimmed by 3 bases and J by 12 bases, leaving 14 bases between them. CDR3 length: 13 amino acids. The CDR3 DNA reads TGTGCCAGCAGTTTTGACGGCATCTCCCAACTGTTTTTT. It translates to CASSFDGISQLFF.

This clonotype appeared many times. The rearrangement links TRBV6-2 or TRBV6-3 to TRBJ1-2, with D possibly matching TRBD1 (6 bases). Germline CDR1 and CDR2: MNHEY and SVGEGT. The CDR3 consists of 13 residues. Between the trimmed V and J ends, which lost 8 bases and 0 bases, there was a span of 10 bases. In nucleotides, the CDR3 is TGTGCCAGCGTGGACAGTTCTAACTATGGCTACACCTTC. Translating gives CASVDSSNYGYTF.

The V call is TRBV3-1, the J call TRBJ1-6; D remains unclear. Looked up from germline, CDR1 is LGHDT and CDR2 is YNNKEL (reference sequence). Trimming stripped 3 bases from V and 2 bases from J, with 14 bases between. This CDR3 contains 17 residues. The CDR3 region has the DNA TGTGCCAGCAGCCAGGGCGGCCACGGCACCTATAATTCACCCCTCCACTTT. Translating it yields CASSQGGHGTYNSPLHF.

This clonotype occurred many times. The chain is built from TRBV19 and TRBJ2-7, with 7 bases lining up with TRBD1. J was trimmed by 2 bases and V by 7 bases; bases with no gene match: 5. Germline CDR1 and CDR2: LNHDA and SQIVND (reference sequence). The length of the CDR3 is 13 residues. The DNA for the CDR3 is TGTGCCAGTACAGGGGGAGTTCCCTACGAGCAGTACTTC. Its translation is CASTGGVPYEQYF.

V usage is TRBV2 and J usage is TRBJ1-2, with D unresolved. V lost 2 bases and J lost 3, with 7 bases in between. The CDR3 extends over 13 amino acids. Germline CDR1 is SNHLY and CDR2 is FYNNEI. The CDR3 here is CASSETLDYGYTF. The CDR3, as DNA: TGTGCCAGCAGTGAAACCCTAGACTATGGCTACACCTTC.

This clonotype showed up just a few times. The chain employs TRBV5-1 and TRBJ1-1, with D possibly being TRBD1 (5 bases). This CDR3 spans 11 amino acids. CDR1 and CDR2 (germline): SGHRS, YFSETQ. Between the trimmed V and J ends, which lost 6 bases and 9 bases, there was a span of 12 bases. CDR3 amino acids: CASNHRSKAFF. Written as DNA, the CDR3 is TGCGCCAGCAATCACAGGTCTAAAGCTTTCTTT.

V usage is TRBV6-5 and J usage is TRBJ1-2; weak D call: TRBD1 (5 bases). V lost 1 base and J 4 bases, leaving 19 bases between the germline ends. Per germline, CDR1 MNHEY and CDR2 SVGAGI. The CDR3 has 17 residues. The DNA for the CDR3 is TGTGCCAGCAGTTACTACCCATCCTCTTCGGGGCCCTATGGCTACACCTTC. Translating gives CASSYYPSSSGPYGYTF.

A few counts support this clonotype. The chain carries TRBV29-1 and TRBJ2-1; D possibly matches TRBD1 or TRBD2 (5 bases each). V lost 5 bases and J lost 1, with 9 bases in between. CDR1 and CDR2 (germline): SQVTM, ANQGSEA. CDR3 length equals 13 residues. In DNA, the CDR3 is TGCAGCGTTCCAGGGAGTTCCTACAATGAGCAGTTCTTC. It yields the protein CSVPGSSYNEQFF.

The gene calls are TRBV20-1 and TRBJ1-5, with D possibly TRBD1 on 6 matching bases. This CDR3 comprises 14 residues. Germline V gene lookup returns CDR1 DFQATT and CDR2 SNEGSKA (reference sequence). V was clipped by 7 bases and J by 0 bases, with 13 bases between them. The DNA of the CDR3 is TGCAGTGTCGAGGGGGAATATAGCAATCAGCCCCAGCATTTT. It is translated as CSVEGEYSNQPQHF.

The chain recombines TRBV6-5 with TRBJ2-7; D gene uncertain. Trimming cost V 0 bases and J 5 bases, with 8 bases left between them. Germline CDR1 reads MNHEY; CDR2 reads SVGAGI. The CDR3 covers 13 residues. Written as DNA, the CDR3 is TGTGCCAGCAGTTACTCGGGGTTTGACGAGCAGTACTTC. Protein product: CASSYSGFDEQYF.

The table lists this clonotype with a few counts. The chain has TRBV15 and TRBJ2-1; D gene unclear. V gave up 0 bases and J gave up 9 bases, with 9 bases separating them. This CDR3 has 13 residues. Germline V CDR1 and CDR2: LNHNV, YYDKDF (reference sequence). Here the CDR3 DNA reads TGTGCCACCAGCAGAGATCGCCTCAGTGAGCAGTTCTTC. Translated, it gives CATSRDRLSEQFF.

With respect to this clonotype: The CDR3 does not close with the conserved phenylalanine or tryptophan, likely indicating a read error. The chain couples TRBV5-6 to TRBJ2-7; the D gene is possibly TRBD2 (6 bases). The CDR3 spans 16 residues. V was shortened by 6 bases and J by 0 bases, with 19 bases between the two germline ends. In germline, CDR1 is SGHDT, CDR2 YYEEEE. CDR3 amino acids: CASTRQEGHRSYEQYL. CDR3 sequence (DNA): TGTGCCAGCACCCGGCAGGAGGGGCACCGCTCCTACGAGCAGTACTTA.

This clonotype has at least ten counts. The chain carries TRBV7-2 and TRBJ2-7; D not certain. This CDR3 is 14 amino acids long. V shed 1 base and J shed 0 bases, with 7 bases lying between them. From germline, CDR1 is SGHTA and CDR2 FQGNSA. The CDR3 here is CASSLDPASYEQYF. The CDR3 DNA sequence: TGTGCCAGCAGCTTAGACCCGGCCTCCTACGAGCAGTACTTC.

Here the CDR3 DNA reads TGTGCCTGGAGTGTCCTGCAGGGGGCACGATCTGGGGCCAACGTCCTGACTTTC. Its protein product is CAWSVLQGARSGANVLTF. This chain links TRBV30 with TRBJ2-6; TRBD1 aligns across 8 bases. The CDR3 is 18 residues long. Looked up from germline, CDR1 is GTSNPN and CDR2 is SVGIG (reference sequence). V shed 0 bases, J shed 1 base, and the junction held 8 bases outside the gene matches. Based on the CDR3 plus reference TRBV30 and TRBJ2-6, the full variable domain is SQTIHQWPATLVQPVGSPLSLECTVEGTSNPNLYWYRQAAGRGLQLLFYSVGIGQISSEVPQNLSASRPQDRQFILSSKKLLLSDSGFYLCAWSVLQGARSGANVLTFGAGSRLTVL.

This chain links TRBV20-1 with TRBJ2-3; 10 bases fit TRBD2. Per germline, CDR1 DFQATT and CDR2 SNEGSKA (reference sequence). The trim removed 6 bases at V and 1 base at J, leaving 7 bases unmatched. The CDR3 spans 15 residues. CDR3 sequence (DNA): TGCAGTGCAGCCCCCCTAGCGGGGGGCACAGATACGCAGTATTTT. Translating it yields CSAAPLAGGTDTQYF.

This clonotype was observed at least ten times. The chain employs TRBV6-5 and TRBJ1-5; D call uncertain. Germline values: CDR1 MNHEY, CDR2 SVGAGI. Trimming took off 0 bases at V and 8 bases at J, with 11 bases between the two ends. CDR3 size: 14 residues. The CDR3: CASSYSEGREPQHF. CDR3 DNA: TGTGCCAGCAGTTACTCGGAAGGGAGGGAGCCCCAGCATTTT.

This clonotype appeared a few times. The chain recombines TRBV7-8 with TRBJ2-6; no definite D call. The CDR3 consists of 15 residues. V was trimmed by 5 bases and J by 2 bases, leaving 10 bases between them. Germline assignment: CDR1 SGHVS and CDR2 FQNEAQ. CDR3 in DNA: TGTGCCAGCAGCCGAGACGGAGCTGGGGCCAACGTCCTGACTTTC. Residues: CASSRDGAGANVLTF.

The chain links TRBV5-1 to TRBJ2-7; D tentatively fits TRBD1 or TRBD2 (6 bases each). Per germline, CDR1 SGHRS and CDR2 YFSETQ. With 0 bases removed from V and 5 bases from J, the gap between germline ends came to 18 bases. The CDR3 covers 16 residues. CDR3 sequence (DNA): TGCGCCAGCAGCTTGGAGGGAAGCAGGGGAGGCCACGAGCAGTACTTC. Translated: CASSLEGSRGGHEQYF.